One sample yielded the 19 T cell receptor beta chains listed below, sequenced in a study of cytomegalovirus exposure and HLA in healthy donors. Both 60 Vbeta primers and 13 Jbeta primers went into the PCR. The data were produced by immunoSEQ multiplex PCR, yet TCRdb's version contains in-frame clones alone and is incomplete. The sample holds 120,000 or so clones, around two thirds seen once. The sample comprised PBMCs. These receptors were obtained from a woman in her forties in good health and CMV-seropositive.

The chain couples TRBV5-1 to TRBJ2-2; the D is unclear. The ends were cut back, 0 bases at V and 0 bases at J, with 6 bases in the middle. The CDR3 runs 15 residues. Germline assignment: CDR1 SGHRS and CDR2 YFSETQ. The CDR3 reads CASSLAVSNTGELFF. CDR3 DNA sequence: TGCGCCAGCAGCTTGGCGGTATCGAACACCGGGGAGCTGTTTTTT.

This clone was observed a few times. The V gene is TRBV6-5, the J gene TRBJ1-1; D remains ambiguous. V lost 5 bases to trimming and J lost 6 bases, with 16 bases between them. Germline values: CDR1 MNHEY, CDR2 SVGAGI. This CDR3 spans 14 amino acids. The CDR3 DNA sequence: TGTGCCAGCAGTACCCCGGGGAAGCCCTCTGAAGCTTTCTTT. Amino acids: CASSTPGKPSEAFF.

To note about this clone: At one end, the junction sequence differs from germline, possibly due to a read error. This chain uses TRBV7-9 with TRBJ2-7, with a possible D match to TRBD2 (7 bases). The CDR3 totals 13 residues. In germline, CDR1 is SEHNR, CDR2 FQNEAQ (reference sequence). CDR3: CSSSLAGEGEQYF. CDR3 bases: TGTTCCAGCAGCTTAGCAGGGGAGGGCGAGCAGTACTTC.

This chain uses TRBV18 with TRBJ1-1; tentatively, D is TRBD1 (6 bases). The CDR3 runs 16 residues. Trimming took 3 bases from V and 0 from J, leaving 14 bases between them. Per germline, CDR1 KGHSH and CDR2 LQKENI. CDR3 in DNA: TGTGCCAGCTCACCGAGCAGGGGCTCACTGAACACTGAAGCTTTCTTT. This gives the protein CASSPSRGSLNTEAFF.

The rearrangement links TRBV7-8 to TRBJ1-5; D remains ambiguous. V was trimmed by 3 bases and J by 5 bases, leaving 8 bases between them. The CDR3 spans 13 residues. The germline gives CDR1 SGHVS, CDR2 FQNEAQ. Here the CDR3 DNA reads TGTGCCAGCAGCTTGAGGAGTGATCAGCCCCAGCATTTT. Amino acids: CASSLRSDQPQHF.

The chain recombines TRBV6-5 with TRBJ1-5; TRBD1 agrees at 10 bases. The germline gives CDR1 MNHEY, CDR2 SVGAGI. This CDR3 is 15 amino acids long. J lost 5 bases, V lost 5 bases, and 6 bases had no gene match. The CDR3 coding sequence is TGTGCCAGCAGTAGACAGGGGGCGGCCCATCAGCCCCAGCATTTT. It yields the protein CASSRQGAAHQPQHF.

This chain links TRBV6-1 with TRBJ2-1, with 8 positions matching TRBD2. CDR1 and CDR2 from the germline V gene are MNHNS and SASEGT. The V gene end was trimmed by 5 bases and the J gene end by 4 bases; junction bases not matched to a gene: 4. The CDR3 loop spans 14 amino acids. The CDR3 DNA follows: TGTGCCAGCAGTAGCAGCGGGAGTTACAATGAGCAGTTCTTC. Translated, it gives CASSSSGSYNEQFF.

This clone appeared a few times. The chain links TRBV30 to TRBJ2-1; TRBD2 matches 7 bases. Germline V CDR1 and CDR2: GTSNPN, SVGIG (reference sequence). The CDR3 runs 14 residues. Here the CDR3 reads CAWGGDYRKNEQFF. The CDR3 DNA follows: TGTGCTTGGGGTGGGGACTATAGGAAGAATGAGCAGTTCTTC.

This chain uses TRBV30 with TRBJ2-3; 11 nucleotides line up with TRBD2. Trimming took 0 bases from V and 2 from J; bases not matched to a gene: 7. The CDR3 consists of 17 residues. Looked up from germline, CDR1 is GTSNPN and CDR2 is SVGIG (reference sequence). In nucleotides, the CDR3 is TGTGCCTGGAGTGTAATGAGGACTAGCGGGTACACAGATACGCAGTATTTT. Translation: CAWSVMRTSGYTDTQYF.

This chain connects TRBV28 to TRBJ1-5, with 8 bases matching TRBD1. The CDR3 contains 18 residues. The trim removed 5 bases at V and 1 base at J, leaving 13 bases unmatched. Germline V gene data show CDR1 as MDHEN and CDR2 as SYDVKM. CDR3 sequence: CASSTGQGRRRSNQPQHF. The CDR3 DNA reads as TGTGCCAGCAGTACCGGACAGGGTCGGCGGAGAAGCAATCAGCCCCAGCATTTT.

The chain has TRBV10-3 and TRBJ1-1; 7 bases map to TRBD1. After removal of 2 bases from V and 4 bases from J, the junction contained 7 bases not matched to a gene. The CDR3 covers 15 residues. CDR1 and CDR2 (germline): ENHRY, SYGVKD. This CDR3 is CAISENRGRATEAFF. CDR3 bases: TGTGCCATCAGTGAGAACAGGGGAAGGGCCACTGAAGCTTTCTTT.

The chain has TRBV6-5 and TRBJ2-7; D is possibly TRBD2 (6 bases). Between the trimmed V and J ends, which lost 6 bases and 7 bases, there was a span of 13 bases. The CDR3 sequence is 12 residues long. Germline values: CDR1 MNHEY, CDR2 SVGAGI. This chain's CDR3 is CASRNGREEQYF. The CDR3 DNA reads TGTGCCAGCAGAAACGGGCGGGAAGAGCAGTACTTC.

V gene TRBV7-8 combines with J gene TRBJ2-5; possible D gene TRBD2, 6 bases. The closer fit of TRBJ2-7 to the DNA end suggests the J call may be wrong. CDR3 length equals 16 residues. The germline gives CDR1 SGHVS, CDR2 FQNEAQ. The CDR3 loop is CASRAFSGISSYEQYF. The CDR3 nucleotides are TGTGCCAGCAGGGCGTTTAGCGGCATCTCCAGCTACGAGCAGTACTTC.

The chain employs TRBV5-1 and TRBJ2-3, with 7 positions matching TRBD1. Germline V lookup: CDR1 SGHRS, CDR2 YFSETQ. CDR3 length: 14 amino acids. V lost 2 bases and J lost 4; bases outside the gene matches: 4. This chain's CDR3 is CASSFRQGPDTQYF. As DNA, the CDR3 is TGCGCCAGCAGCTTCAGACAGGGACCAGATACGCAGTATTTT.

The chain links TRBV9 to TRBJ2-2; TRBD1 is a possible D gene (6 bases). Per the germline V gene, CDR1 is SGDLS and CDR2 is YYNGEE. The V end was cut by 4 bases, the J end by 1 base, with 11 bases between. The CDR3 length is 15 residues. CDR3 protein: CASSLQGLNTGELFF. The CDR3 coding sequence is TGTGCCAGCAGCCTACAGGGCTTGAACACCGGGGAGCTGTTTTTT.

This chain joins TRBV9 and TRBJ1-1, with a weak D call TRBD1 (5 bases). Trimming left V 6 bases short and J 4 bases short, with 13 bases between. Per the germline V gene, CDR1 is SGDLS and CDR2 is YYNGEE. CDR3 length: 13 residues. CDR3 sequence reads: CASMGGGSTEAFF. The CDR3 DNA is TGTGCCAGCATGGGGGGAGGGAGCACTGAAGCTTTCTTT.

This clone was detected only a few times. DNA of the CDR3: TGTGCCAGTAGCAGGGGTGAAAAACTGTTTTTT. Protein: CASSRGEKLFF. This chain joins TRBV19 and TRBJ1-4, with a possible D match to TRBD1 (6 bases). V lost 6 bases and J 7 bases, leaving 6 bases between the germline ends. The germline gives CDR1 LNHDA, CDR2 SQIVND (reference sequence). This CDR3 comprises 11 residues.

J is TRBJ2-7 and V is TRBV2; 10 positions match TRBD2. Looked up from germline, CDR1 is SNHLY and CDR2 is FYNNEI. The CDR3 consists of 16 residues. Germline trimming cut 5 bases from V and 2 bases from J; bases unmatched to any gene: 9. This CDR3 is CASSPRASGRAYEQYF. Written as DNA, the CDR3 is TGTGCCAGCAGTCCACGGGCCAGCGGGAGGGCCTACGAGCAGTACTTC. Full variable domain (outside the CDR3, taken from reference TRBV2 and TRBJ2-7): EPEVTQTPSHQVTQMGQEVILRCVPISNHLYFYWYRQILGQKVEFLVSFYNNEISEKSEIFDDQFSVERPDGSNFTLKIRSTKLEDSAMYFCASSPRASGRAYEQYFGPGTRLTVT.

DNA of the CDR3: TGCAGTCCAGCAGGCGACGAGCAGTACTTC. Protein product: CSPAGDEQYF. The chain employs TRBV20-1 and TRBJ2-5, with no clear D. The end of the DNA is better explained by TRBJ2-7, so the J call may be wrong. This CDR3 spans 10 amino acids. Germline CDR1 and CDR2: DFQATT and SNEGSKA (reference sequence).